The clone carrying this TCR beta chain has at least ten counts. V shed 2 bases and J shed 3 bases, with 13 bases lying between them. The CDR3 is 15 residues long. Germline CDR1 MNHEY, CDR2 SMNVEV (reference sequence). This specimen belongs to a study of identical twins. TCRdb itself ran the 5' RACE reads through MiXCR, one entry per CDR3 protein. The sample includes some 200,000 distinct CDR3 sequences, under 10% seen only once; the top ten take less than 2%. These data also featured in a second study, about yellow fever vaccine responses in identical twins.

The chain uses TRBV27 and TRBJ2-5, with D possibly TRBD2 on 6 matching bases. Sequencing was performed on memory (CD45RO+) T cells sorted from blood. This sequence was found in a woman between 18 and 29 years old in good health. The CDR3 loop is CASSLRGWGEETQYF. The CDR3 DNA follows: TGTGCCAGCAGTTTAAGGGGTTGGGGGGAAGAGACCCAGTACTTC.